The sequence of this T cell receptor beta chain was determined in a study of PD-L1 blockade in urothelial cancer. Study summary: Bladder-origin urothelial cancer in males covered most of the roughly 29 patients.

Stated time point: peripheral blood 6 weeks after treatment start. Patients in the study were battling locally advanced or metastatic urothelial carcinoma. Sampling of each patient yielded between 1 and 8 specimens, collected pretreatment and on-treatment. Spike-ins of synthetic TCR analog templates went into each PCR. Method: immunoSEQ multiplex PCR; TCRdb's copy keeps in-frame clones and lacks some. The data show roughly 100,000 clones, less than 85% seen once. The V gene's germline CDR1 is MDHEN and CDR2 SYDVKM. V was pared by 3 bases and J by 7 bases, with 12 bases between. This CDR3 comprises 14 residues.

This clonotype originated in a man aged 65 to 85 with urothelial cancer. This chain uses TRBV28 with TRBJ1-4; possibly TRBD1 for D (6 bases). Sequenced material: PBMCs, taken around atezolizumab (anti-PD-L1) treatment. CDR3 sequence: CASSFAQGVEKLFF. The CDR3 coding sequence is TGTGCCAGCAGTTTCGCACAGGGAGTTGAAAAACTGTTTTTT.